One sample yielded the 18 T cell receptor beta chains listed below, sequenced in a study of blood T cell repertoires in COVID-19. The protocol was immunoSEQ multiplex PCR, while the TCRdb copy is restricted to in-frame clones and leaves out a portion. Here the sample spans under 300,000 clones, about 86% being singletons. Sequencing input: PBMCs or T cells enriched from blood (not recorded which). The receptors come from a man over 45 who had recovered from COVID-19.

This clone was seen once. The V call is TRBV7-6, the J call TRBJ1-1, with TRBD1 matching 7 bases. V was clipped by 5 bases and J by 1 base; unmatched bases: 7. CDR1 is SGHVS, CDR2 FNYEAQ, per germline. The CDR3 contains 15 residues. The CDR3: CASSENRGPNTEAFF. CDR3 nucleotide sequence: TGTGCCAGCAGCGAAAACAGGGGCCCGAACACTGAAGCTTTCTTT.

V is TRBV6-6 and J is TRBJ1-1, with 7 bases that match TRBD1. The V gene's germline CDR1 is MNHNY and CDR2 SVGAGI (reference sequence). The CDR3 loop spans 16 amino acids. With 2 bases clipped from V and 0 bases from J, the junction kept 6 bases outside the gene matches. Written as DNA, the CDR3 is TGTGCCAGCAGTTACCGCAAGGACAGGATGAACACTGAAGCTTTCTTT. Protein: CASSYRKDRMNTEAFF.

The chain links TRBV10-1 to TRBJ1-1; D unresolved. Germline assignment: CDR1 WNHNN and CDR2 SYGVQD (reference sequence). Trimming left V 3 bases short and J 0 bases short, with 5 bases between. The CDR3 has 13 amino acids. CDR3 sequence: CASSDQMNTEAFF. The CDR3 DNA reads as TGCGCCAGCAGTGACCAGATGAACACTGAAGCTTTCTTT.

This chain joins TRBV4-1 and TRBJ2-1, with D perhaps TRBD1 (5 bases). Looked up from germline, CDR1 is MGHRA and CDR2 is YSYEKL. The CDR3 loop spans 14 amino acids. V lost 3 bases, J lost 12 bases, and 18 bases lay in between. This CDR3 is CASSQAGLPRGQFF. The CDR3 DNA follows: TGCGCCAGCAGCCAGGCAGGGCTCCCAAGGGGGCAGTTCTTC.

In its sample, this clone was seen once. The junction does not match germline at one end; this may be a read error. The chain is built from TRBV6-2 or TRBV6-3 and TRBJ2-5; D is possibly TRBD1 (6 bases). CDR3 size: 14 residues. Germline assignment: CDR1 MNHEY and CDR2 SVGEGT. The CDR3 sequence: CASSPYWGQGTQYF. The CDR3 coding sequence is TGTGCCAGCAGCCCATATTGGGGGCAAGGGACCCAGTACTTC.

This clone was recorded only once. The chain joins TRBV5-5 to TRBJ2-2; 7 bases fit TRBD1. Germline trimming cut 2 bases from V and 5 bases from J; bases unmatched to any gene: 6. CDR1 is SGHKS, CDR2 YYEKEE, per germline (reference sequence). The CDR3 is made up of 15 amino acids. In nucleotides, the CDR3 is TGTGCCAGCAGCTTCCTACAGGGGCGGACCGGGGAGCTGTTTTTT. Its translation is CASSFLQGRTGELFF.

This clone came up a few times. The rearrangement uses TRBV15 and TRBJ1-5; 9 bases align to TRBD1. CDR3 size: 14 residues. Trimming at V came to 0 bases and at J to 12 bases, leaving 6 bases not matched to a gene. Germline CDR1 LNHNV, CDR2 YYDKDF (reference sequence). In DNA, the CDR3 is TGTGCCACCAGCAGAGAAACAGGGGGCGAGCTCCAGCATTTT. As protein: CATSRETGGELQHF.

The chain joins TRBV11-3 to TRBJ2-7; 11 nucleotides agree with TRBD1. This CDR3 comprises 16 residues. Germline CDR1 and CDR2: SGHNT and YENEEA. V lost 1 base, J lost 1 base, and 3 bases stayed unmatched. CDR3 DNA: TGTGCCAGCAGCTTAGGGACAGGGGGCAAGTCCTACGAGCAGTACTTC. Residues: CASSLGTGGKSYEQYF.

The CDR3 loop is CASTQSRDRPYGYTF. DNA for the CDR3: TGTGCCAGCACTCAATCCCGGGACAGGCCCTATGGCTACACCTTC. The V call is TRBV6-5, the J call TRBJ1-2; 8 bases are shared with TRBD1. Germline V gives CDR1 MNHEY, CDR2 SVGAGI. CDR3 length: 15 amino acids. V trimming: 7 bases; J trimming: 4 bases; junction bases outside the gene matches: 11.

The rearrangement joins TRBV12-5 to TRBJ2-5; 9 nucleotides agree with TRBD2. CDR3 size: 16 residues. V lost 6 bases, J lost 4 bases, and 12 bases stayed unmatched. Germline V gene data show CDR1 as LGHNT and CDR2 as FRNRAP. Written as DNA, the CDR3 is TGTGCTAGTGGCGTTAGACTAGCGGCCACCTCAGAGACCCAGTACTTC. Amino acids: CASGVRLAATSETQYF.

This rearrangement joins TRBV2 to TRBJ2-1; 14 positions match TRBD2. Losses at the gene ends were 7 bases for V and 8 bases for J; bases not matched to a gene: 4. Germline CDR1 reads SNHLY; CDR2 reads FYNNEI. The CDR3 is 14 residues long. CDR3 loop: CASTRGLAGDEQFF. CDR3 DNA: TGTGCCAGCACTAGGGGACTAGCGGGGGATGAGCAGTTCTTC.

V is TRBV9 and J is TRBJ1-2; D remains unclear. The CDR3 has 15 residues. Germline V gene sequence: CDR1 SGDLS, CDR2 YYNGEE. V lost 4 bases and J lost 1, with 14 bases in between. The CDR3 loop is CASSSTWALNYGYTF. The CDR3 DNA reads TGTGCCAGCAGCTCCACCTGGGCACTTAACTATGGCTACACCTTC.

There are a few counts of this clone. The chain has TRBV2 and TRBJ2-7; TRBD1 agrees at 12 bases. CDR1 is SNHLY and CDR2 is FYNNEI in the germline V gene. The CDR3 sequence is 17 residues long. Trimming cost V 5 bases and J 2 bases; bases outside gene matches: 10. CDR3 amino acids: CASSTGTGGTTTYEQYF. CDR3 in DNA: TGTGCCAGCAGTACAGGGACAGGGGGCACAACCACCTACGAGCAGTACTTC.

The genes are TRBV5-1 and TRBJ1-2; no reliable D call. V shed 7 bases and J shed 6 bases, with 16 bases lying between them. Germline CDR1 and CDR2: SGHRS and YFSETQ. CDR3 size: 13 residues. This CDR3 is CASRRSESDGYTF. CDR3 DNA: TGCGCCAGCCGACGTTCGGAGAGTGATGGCTACACCTTC.

This sequence joins TRBV9 and TRBJ2-5; 9 nucleotides agree with TRBD2. The CDR3 has 17 amino acids. V shed 0 bases and J 4 bases; nucleotides not matched to a gene: 10. Germline V gene lookup returns CDR1 SGDLS and CDR2 YYNGEE. The CDR3 protein is CASSVGRHSGGLETQYF. The CDR3 region has the DNA TGTGCCAGCAGCGTAGGACGTCATAGCGGGGGATTAGAGACCCAGTACTTC.

The chain carries TRBV24-1 and TRBJ2-5, with 9 bases that match TRBD1. The CDR3 loop spans 20 amino acids. CDR1 is KGHDR, CDR2 SFDVKD, per germline. The ends lost 5 bases at V and 5 bases at J; junction bases unmatched: 23. CDR3 in amino acids: CATSAQSGGQGQSGAETQYF. CDR3 DNA: TGTGCCACCAGTGCTCAATCGGGGGGACAGGGTCAATCGGGGGCGGAGACCCAGTACTTC.

The V gene is TRBV5-1, the J gene TRBJ1-2; weak D call: TRBD1 (5 bases). The V end was cut by 4 bases, the J end by 8 bases, with 15 bases between. Germline values: CDR1 SGHRS, CDR2 YFSETQ. The CDR3 contains 13 residues. CDR3 protein: CASSRDGGSGYTF. The CDR3 DNA is TGCGCCAGCAGCCGCGACGGGGGTAGCGGCTACACCTTC.

The genes are TRBV5-1 and TRBJ1-4; TRBD1 agrees at 7 bases. Germline V gives CDR1 SGHRS, CDR2 YFSETQ. The V segment lost 0 bases and the J segment 6 bases; nucleotides outside the gene matches: 2. This CDR3 has 14 amino acids. This CDR3 reads CASSLGQGHEKLFF. CDR3 nucleotide sequence: TGCGCCAGCAGCTTGGGACAGGGACATGAAAAACTGTTTTTT.